This entry lists 18 T cell receptor beta chains sequenced from one sample in a study of T cell changes during pregnancy in multiple sclerosis. Measured with immunoSEQ multiplex PCR; TCRdb has only the in-frame clones, and not every one. The data show 40,000 to 65,000 clones, around 92% seen once. Sample: CD4+ T cells from peripheral blood mononuclear cells, taken in the third trimester of pregnancy. Receptors were obtained from a female donor with multiple sclerosis, enrolled in a pregnancy study.

The rearrangement uses TRBV5-1 and TRBJ2-6; a possible D gene is TRBD1 (5 bases). The CDR3 is made up of 16 amino acids. The germline gives CDR1 SGHRS, CDR2 YFSETQ. Trimming removed 6 bases from V and 0 bases from J, with 13 bases in between. CDR3 sequence: CASTLLGASGANVLTF. The CDR3 bases are TGCGCCAGCACCCTCCTAGGGGCCTCTGGGGCCAACGTCCTGACTTTC.

This clone was seen just once. This chain's CDR3 is CASSPPGQGKGTQYF. In DNA form, the CDR3 reads TGCGCCAGCAGCCCACCGGGACAGGGAAAAGGTACGCAGTATTTT. The V and J genes are TRBV5-1 and TRBJ2-3, with 9 bases aligning to TRBD1. Per germline, CDR1 SGHRS and CDR2 YFSETQ. This CDR3 has 15 amino acids. J gave up 8 bases and V 4 bases, and 11 bases lay outside the gene matches.

The V call is TRBV15, the J call TRBJ2-7, with D perhaps TRBD2 (6 bases). V lost 3 bases to trimming and J lost 3 bases, with 21 bases between them. CDR3 length: 17 residues. Germline V gives CDR1 LNHNV, CDR2 YYDKDF (reference sequence). CDR3 sequence reads: CATSRGTPGPPSYEQYF. In DNA form, the CDR3 reads TGTGCCACCAGCAGGGGGACTCCGGGACCGCCGAGCTACGAGCAGTACTTC.

This CDR3 reads CASSPHSTGGTTEAFF. The CDR3, as DNA: TGTGCCAGCAGCCCCCATTCAACAGGGGGGACCACTGAAGCTTTCTTT. The rearrangement uses TRBV7-9 and TRBJ1-1; 8 bases map to TRBD1. Germline CDR1 reads SEHNR; CDR2 reads FQNEAQ (reference sequence). The CDR3 runs to 16 residues. The ends lost 5 bases at V and 4 bases at J; junction bases unmatched: 12.

This clone was recorded once. This chain connects TRBV19 to TRBJ2-7; D might be TRBD1 (9 bases). Trimming removed 3 bases at V and 7 bases at J, with 22 bases between. Germline V gives CDR1 LNHDA, CDR2 SQIVND (reference sequence). The CDR3 length is 16 residues. Written as DNA, the CDR3 is TGTGCCAGTAGTATTAAGCCCGGGACAGGGACTAGGGAGCAGTACTTC. Its translation is CASSIKPGTGTREQYF.

The chain couples TRBV7-7 to TRBJ2-3; TRBD2 is a possible D gene (7 bases). Germline V gene lookup returns CDR1 SSHAT and CDR2 FNYEAQ (reference sequence). This CDR3 has 14 residues. Trimming shortened V by 1 base and J by 5 bases, and 10 bases separated the two germline ends. The chain's CDR3 is CASSLGGGEDTQYF. The CDR3 DNA reads as TGTGCCAGCAGCTTAGGGGGGGGCGAAGATACGCAGTATTTT.

V is TRBV18 and J is TRBJ2-5; the match to TRBD1 covers 8 bases. The germline gives CDR1 KGHSH, CDR2 LQKENI. The V gene end was trimmed by 3 bases and the J gene end by 4 bases; junction bases not matched to a gene: 7. The CDR3 is made up of 15 amino acids. CDR3 in DNA: TGTGCCAGCTCACCGATCGGGACAGGAGGAGAGACCCAGTACTTC. Its protein is CASSPIGTGGETQYF.

The chain joins TRBV28 to TRBJ2-7; TRBD1 matches at 7 bases. CDR1 and CDR2 (germline): MDHEN, SYDVKM. J lost 0 bases, V lost 2 bases, and 19 bases had no gene match. The CDR3 extends over 20 amino acids. This chain's CDR3 is CASSLTELLLAGTASYEQYF. In DNA, the CDR3 is TGTGCCAGCAGTTTAACGGAGCTCCTCCTAGCCGGGACAGCCTCCTACGAGCAGTACTTC.

The chain employs TRBV7-2 and TRBJ2-5; D is undetermined. This CDR3 is 13 amino acids long. Germline V gene lookup returns CDR1 SGHTA and CDR2 FQGNSA. Trimming left V 3 bases short and J 2 bases short, with 7 bases between. The CDR3 loop reads CASSFNGQETQYF. The CDR3 DNA sequence: TGTGCCAGCAGCTTTAACGGGCAAGAGACCCAGTACTTC.

The V call is TRBV12-5, the J call TRBJ2-2, with 7 bases identical to TRBD1. Germline CDR1 is LGHNT and CDR2 is FRNRAP. J was trimmed by 5 bases and V by 5 bases; bases with no gene match: 11. The CDR3 is made up of 16 amino acids. CDR3 in amino acids: CASGLTGTARTGELFF. CDR3 bases: TGTGCTAGTGGTCTTACCGGGACAGCGAGGACCGGGGAGCTGTTTTTT. The variable domain in full, with the rest retrieved from reference TRBV12-5 and TRBJ2-2, is DARVTQTPRHKVTEMGQEVTMRCQPILGHNTVFWYRQTMMQGLELLAYFRNRAPLDDSGMPKDRFSAEMPDATLATLKIQPSEPRDSAVYFCASGLTGTARTGELFFGEGSRLTVL.

This chain connects TRBV2 to TRBJ2-1; 10 positions match TRBD1. V dropped 1 base and J dropped 8; count of bases not matched to a gene: 5. The CDR3 is 15 amino acids. In germline, CDR1 is SNHLY, CDR2 FYNNEI. The CDR3: CASSEGQGALHEQFF. The CDR3 DNA is TGTGCCAGCAGTGAAGGACAGGGGGCGCTTCATGAGCAGTTCTTC.

V usage is TRBV28 and J usage is TRBJ1-1; D is perhaps TRBD1 (5 bases). Germline loops: CDR1 MDHEN, CDR2 SYDVKM. V gave up 6 bases and J gave up 5 bases, with 16 bases separating them. The CDR3 extends over 14 amino acids. The DNA for the CDR3 is TGTGCCAGCAGACTCACGGGGGGAGGGACTGAAGCTTTCTTT. Its translation: CASRLTGGGTEAFF.

V and J are TRBV28 and TRBJ1-3; D is possibly TRBD1 (5 bases). The CDR3 loop spans 18 amino acids. The germline CDR1 and CDR2 sequences are MDHEN and SYDVKM. V gave up 6 bases and J gave up 0 bases, with 21 bases separating them. The CDR3 is CASRKKPIDRLSGNTIYF. CDR3 nucleotide sequence: TGTGCCAGCAGAAAAAAGCCAATCGACAGACTCTCTGGAAACACCATATATTTT.

The chain joins TRBV15 to TRBJ1-3, with TRBD1 as a possible D gene (6 bases). The CDR3 loop spans 15 amino acids. CDR1 and CDR2 (germline): LNHNV, YYDKDF (reference sequence). V lost 1 base and J lost 0, with 7 bases in between. This CDR3 reads CATSRGDNSGNTIYF. The CDR3 DNA follows: TGTGCCACCAGCAGAGGGGACAACTCTGGAAACACCATATATTTT.

In this sample, this clone turned up once. The chain has TRBV5-1 and TRBJ1-1, with D maybe TRBD1 (6 bases). With 0 bases removed from V and 0 bases from J, the gap between germline ends came to 6 bases. Germline V gene data show CDR1 as SGHRS and CDR2 as YFSETQ. This CDR3 comprises 14 residues. CDR3 coding DNA: TGCGCCAGCAGCTTGGGACAGGTGAACACTGAAGCTTTCTTT. The encoded protein is CASSLGQVNTEAFF. Looking up the rest from reference TRBV5-1 and TRBJ1-1 gives the full variable domain: KAGVTQTPRYLIKTRGQQVTLSCSPISGHRSVSWYQQTPGQGLQFLFEYFSETQRNKGNFPGRFSGRQFSNSRSEMNVSTLELGDSALYLCASSLGQVNTEAFFGQGTRLTVV.

This clone occurred a few times. V and J are TRBV5-5 and TRBJ2-7; 9 bases agree with TRBD1. With 0 bases clipped from V and 4 bases from J, the junction kept 5 bases outside the gene matches. CDR3 length: 15 amino acids. The germline V gene has CDR1 SGHKS and CDR2 YYEKEE (reference sequence). CDR3 amino acids: CASSLVETGGYEQYF. For the CDR3, the DNA is TGTGCCAGCAGCTTGGTCGAGACAGGGGGGTACGAGCAGTACTTC.

This chain connects TRBV5-1 to TRBJ2-6; 9 bases agree with TRBD1. V shed 5 bases and J 3 bases; nucleotides not matched to a gene: 9. The germline V gene encodes CDR1 SGHRS and CDR2 YFSETQ. This CDR3 has 17 amino acids. The DNA of the CDR3 is TGCGCCAGCAGTACCCCTACAGGGGGCGGTGGGGCCAACGTCCTGACTTTC. It is translated as CASSTPTGGGGANVLTF. The variable domain in full, with the rest retrieved from reference TRBV5-1 and TRBJ2-6, is KAGVTQTPRYLIKTRGQQVTLSCSPISGHRSVSWYQQTPGQGLQFLFEYFSETQRNKGNFPGRFSGRQFSNSRSEMNVSTLELGDSALYLCASSTPTGGGGANVLTFGAGSRLTVL.

The chain uses TRBV11-2 and TRBJ1-2; D is undetermined. Trimming took off 0 bases at V and 14 bases at J, with 22 bases between the two ends. Germline-derived CDR1 and CDR2 are SGHAT and FQNNGV. The CDR3 sequence is 15 residues long. CDR3 residues: CASSLDPGEARLRTF. The CDR3 DNA reads TGTGCCAGCAGCTTAGATCCCGGGGAGGCGAGGTTACGGACCTTC.